This section outlines one T cell receptor (beta chain) sequence together with its context. The sample originates from a study of blood T cell repertoires in COVID-19. Whole-study context: Acute and convalescent COVID-19 specimens originated in the United States, Italy and Spain.

The assay was immunoSEQ multiplex PCR, and TCRdb's table has in-frame clones only and misses some. The sample yields about 480,000 clones, around 87% seen once. The CDR3 length is 15 residues. CDR1 is SGHDN, CDR2 FVKESK, per germline. V shed 4 bases and J 0 bases; nucleotides not matched to a gene: 5. Specimen: PBMCs or T cells enriched from blood (not recorded which). The V call is TRBV14, the J call TRBJ1-1; 7 bases align to TRBD1. The TCR was taken from a woman aged 40 to 55 who had recovered from COVID-19. The DNA for the CDR3 is TGTGCCAGCAGCCGCCCGGGACAGATGAACACTGAAGCTTTCTTT. This translates into CASSRPGQMNTEAFF.